Below are 14 T cell receptor beta chains sequenced from a single sample in a study of molecular identifiers for immune sequencing clone quantification (dated by TCRdb to the late 2010s). Preparation of the library involved PCR. TCRdb names Illumina HiSeq 4000 as the instrument used. TCRdb's own reprocessing of the public reads used fastp at Q25 and MiXCR and kept productive beta chains. Rows matching on CDR3 protein sequence are summarized as one entry with the most common DNA and genes. The sample profile shows approximately 54,000 distinct CDR3 sequences; 20% to 25% of them were found once. The top ten clonotypes cover around 1.8% of the sample. Sequencing used naive CD8+ T cells from blood, with Jurkat cell RNA spiked in. The meaning of the sample's cell subset or site label: FACS-sorted CD8+CD4-CCR7+CD45RA+ naive T cells. The source of these receptors is a human donor in good health. Some libraries in this study had Jurkat cell RNA spiked in.

This clonotype was observed many times. The chain couples TRBV27 to TRBJ2-1, with 7 bases fitting TRBD1. The germline V gene has CDR1 MNHEY and CDR2 SMNVEV (reference sequence). The V and J ends lost 5 bases and 8 bases, in that order; junction bases with no gene match: 12. The CDR3 runs to 15 residues. The CDR3 loop reads CASSPGTVTLDEQFF. CDR3 bases: TGTGCCAGCAGTCCCGGGACAGTCACTCTCGATGAGCAGTTCTTC.

This clonotype showed up just a few times. The chain uses TRBV7-8 and TRBJ2-2, with a possible D match to TRBD2 (5 bases). V gave up 5 bases and J gave up 4 bases, with 8 bases separating them. The CDR3 covers 13 residues. Germline CDR1 reads SGHVS; CDR2 reads FQNEAQ. The CDR3 DNA sequence: TGTGCCAGCAGCGGACGGGGCACCGGGGAGCTGTTTTTT. Translation: CASSGRGTGELFF.

Comment on this clonotype: A much larger clone sits a single nucleotide away, making a read error possible. This chain uses TRBV13 with TRBJ1-1, with D hard to call. This CDR3 contains 18 residues. The V end was cut by 0 bases, the J end by 1 base, with 18 bases between. Germline V CDR1 and CDR2: PRHDT, FYEKMQ (reference sequence). CDR3 sequence: CASSLGRLRAIRNTEAFF. In nucleotides, the CDR3 is TGTGCCAGCAGCTTAGGCCGTCTGAGGGCCATAAGGAACACTGAAGCTTTCTTT.

This chain joins TRBV28 and TRBJ1-1; D might be TRBD1 (6 bases). Germline loops: CDR1 MDHEN, CDR2 SYDVKM. CDR3 size: 15 residues. V lost 2 bases to trimming and J lost 6 bases, with 16 bases between them. The CDR3 bases are TGTGCCAGCAGTTTAACAATGAGGGGGGAGGCTGAAGCTTTCTTT. Amino acid sequence: CASSLTMRGEAEAFF. The variable domain in full, completed from reference TRBV28 and TRBJ1-1, reads DVKVTQSSRYLVKRTGEKVFLECVQDMDHENMFWYRQDPGLGLRLIYFSYDVKMKEKGDIPEGYSVSREKKERFSLILESASTNQTSMYLCASSLTMRGEAEAFFGQGTRLTVV.

This clonotype has a count of ten or more. The chain has TRBV29-1 and TRBJ2-1; no firm D call. Trimming shortened V by 6 bases and J by 3 bases, and 6 bases separated the two germline ends. The germline V gene encodes CDR1 SQVTM and CDR2 ANQGSEA. The CDR3 consists of 11 residues. The CDR3 DNA follows: TGCAGCGTAGGGATCTACAATGAGCAGTTCTTC. This gives the protein CSVGIYNEQFF.

Concerning this clonotype: This clone may be a read error of a much larger clone one base away. The chain is built from TRBV20-1 and TRBJ2-7, with D possibly called TRBD1 or TRBD2 (6 bases each). This CDR3 is 15 amino acids long. Deletions cut 3 bases from V and 1 base from J, with 16 bases between. Per the germline V gene, CDR1 is DFQATT and CDR2 is SNEGSKA (reference sequence). The CDR3, as DNA: TGCAGTGCTAGCGATCGAAGGGGGGCTTCCTACGAGCAGTACTTC. Encoded protein: CSASDRRGASYEQYF.

The table lists this clonotype with many counts. This chain uses TRBV19 with TRBJ2-3, with a possible D match to TRBD1 (5 bases). V lost 7 bases and J 3 bases, leaving 14 bases between the germline ends. The CDR3 covers 14 residues. Germline CDR1 reads LNHDA; CDR2 reads SQIVND (reference sequence). Here the CDR3 reads CASTEGVVTDTQYF. The CDR3 DNA follows: TGTGCCAGTACCGAAGGGGTAGTTACAGATACGCAGTATTTT.

The rearrangement joins TRBV20-1 to TRBJ2-1, with D unresolved. CDR3 length equals 13 residues. Germline V CDR1 and CDR2: DFQATT, SNEGSKA (reference sequence). V gave up 5 bases and J gave up 0 bases, with 8 bases separating them. In DNA, the CDR3 is TGCAGTGCTTTTATTAGCTCCTACAATGAGCAGTTCTTC. This gives the protein CSAFISSYNEQFF.

The sample holds a few counts of this clonotype. The chain uses TRBV6-6 and TRBJ1-5; the match to TRBD1 covers 7 bases. CDR1 and CDR2 from the germline V gene are MNHNY and SVGAGI (reference sequence). V lost 5 bases to trimming and J lost 1 base; unmatched junction nucleotides: 5. The CDR3 has 15 residues. The CDR3 DNA follows: TGTGCCAGCAGTCCCCAGGGGGTAAGCAATCAGCCCCAGCATTTT. Protein sequence: CASSPQGVSNQPQHF.

This clonotype was counted many times. V is TRBV20-1 and J is TRBJ2-3; the match to TRBD2 covers 9 bases. Germline values: CDR1 DFQATT, CDR2 SNEGSKA (reference sequence). CDR3 length equals 14 residues. CDR3 DNA: TGCAGCGCCGAGGAGCGGGAGGGCACAGATACGCAGTATTTT. Its translation is CSAEEREGTDTQYF.

For this clonotype: The DNA is left out, because the CDR3 cannot be placed on it with certainty; the CDR3 is given as TCRdb lists it. The rearrangement joins TRBV23-1 to TRBJ2-2; no check of the table's D call, TRBD2, against the DNA was made. TRBV23-1 is annotated as an ORF whose role is uncertain. The CDR3 is 19 amino acids in total, end residues counted. CDR3 region: CASGSPTRTSGSAPGSCFF.

Ten or more counts support this clonotype. The genes are TRBV7-9 and TRBJ1-3; D unclear. V dropped 4 bases and J dropped 0 bases, with 16 bases sitting between them. The CDR3 covers 17 residues. CDR1 and CDR2 (germline): SEHNR, FQNEAQ (reference sequence). CDR3 residues: CASSSPIRPNSGNTIYF. The CDR3 nucleotides are TGTGCCAGCAGCTCCCCGATTAGGCCAAACTCTGGAAACACCATATATTTT.

This clonotype was recorded at least ten times. The chain combines TRBV30 with TRBJ2-1, with a tentative D call TRBD1 (6 bases). CDR3 size: 15 residues. V gave up 3 bases and J gave up 8 bases, with 20 bases separating them. Germline CDR1 GTSNPN, CDR2 SVGIG (reference sequence). Written as DNA, the CDR3 is TGTGCCTGGAGGAGTCAAGGAACAGGGTACGATGAGCAGTTCTTC. Its protein product is CAWRSQGTGYDEQFF.

This clonotype was seen at least ten times. The J gene is TRBJ2-7, the V gene TRBV29-1; D remains unclear. The V end lost 0 bases, the J end lost 7 bases, and 10 bases lay between the germline ends. From germline, CDR1 is SQVTM and CDR2 ANQGSEA. The CDR3 loop spans 12 amino acids. In nucleotides, the CDR3 is TGCAGCGTTGAAGATCCCGGTGGTGAGCAGTACTTC. It codes for CSVEDPGGEQYF.